Listed here are 21 T cell receptor beta chains from one sample, sequenced in a study of human T cells and chemical hapten exposure. In TCRdb, the RACE reads were re-called with MiXCR into one record per CDR3 protein. The sample lists 250,000 or so distinct CDR3 sequences, almost 8% seen once, with 0.9% to 1.5% in the top ten. The time point is: pre-sensitization, week 0. Treatment in this sample: therapeutic diphenylcyclopropenone sensitization with weekly scalp DPC. The source was whole blood, collected in connection with sensitization to the hapten diphenylcyclopropenone (DPC). Receptors were obtained from a man in his late teens or twenties with alopecia areata. Some clones in this sample may be carry-over from other donors' samples.

This rearrangement joins TRBV10-3 to TRBJ1-5; unclear D gene. The length of the CDR3 is 15 residues. The V gene lost 4 bases and the J gene lost 3 bases, with 13 bases spanning the gap. Germline-derived CDR1 and CDR2 are ENHRY and SYGVKD. CDR3 region: CAISVEGVDNQPQHF. For the CDR3, the DNA is TGTGCCATCAGTGTCGAGGGTGTTGACAATCAGCCCCAGCATTTT.

The gene calls are TRBV25-1 and TRBJ1-6, with unresolved D. Germline CDR1 MGHDK, CDR2 SYGVNS. Trimming took 4 bases from V and 9 from J, leaving 7 bases between them. The CDR3 has 12 amino acids. CDR3 protein: CASSASISPLHF. The CDR3 nucleotides are TGTGCCAGCAGTGCCTCAATTTCACCCCTCCACTTT.

This clonotype was observed a few times. V usage is TRBV24-1 and J usage is TRBJ2-6; the match to TRBD1 covers 8 bases. With V trimmed by 3 bases and J by 0 bases, 3 bases remained unmatched. CDR3 length: 17 amino acids. Germline assignment: CDR1 KGHDR and CDR2 SFDVKD. This CDR3 reads CATSDGQGTSGANVLTF. CDR3 in DNA: TGTGCCACCAGTGATGGACAGGGAACCTCTGGGGCCAACGTCCTGACTTTC.

This clonotype came up many times. The gene calls are TRBV7-2 and TRBJ2-5, with TRBD1 matching over 9 bases. The CDR3 is 13 residues long. V was pared by 6 bases and J by 3 bases, with 2 bases of the junction left unmatched. Germline CDR1 SGHTA, CDR2 FQGNSA. CDR3 sequence: CASRRTGEETQYF. In DNA form, the CDR3 reads TGTGCCAGCAGACGGACAGGGGAAGAGACCCAGTACTTC.

The J gene is TRBJ1-1, the V gene TRBV20-1; D remains unclear. Per the germline V gene, CDR1 is DFQATT and CDR2 is SNEGSKA (reference sequence). The V and J ends lost 6 bases and 1 base respectively, with 12 bases between them. CDR3 length: 13 residues. The CDR3: CSAPGSKNTEAFF. CDR3 nucleotide sequence: TGCAGTGCCCCAGGATCCAAGAACACTGAAGCTTTCTTT.

This clonotype was seen more than once but under ten times. The J gene is TRBJ2-5, the V gene TRBV20-1; D is ambiguous. V was pared by 3 bases and J by 2 bases, with 7 bases between. Germline CDR1 reads DFQATT; CDR2 reads SNEGSKA (reference sequence). This CDR3 contains 12 residues. CDR3 protein: CSARRWQETQYF. Here the CDR3 DNA reads TGCAGTGCTAGGAGGTGGCAAGAGACCCAGTACTTC.

The V call is TRBV7-9, the J call TRBJ1-1; 11 nucleotides match TRBD1. This CDR3 comprises 17 residues. CDR1 is SEHNR, CDR2 FQNEAQ, per germline (reference sequence). V trimming: 3 bases; J trimming: 4 bases; junction bases outside the gene matches: 10. The chain's CDR3 is CASSFFRDRGIVTEAFF. The CDR3 DNA is TGTGCCAGCAGCTTCTTCCGGGACAGGGGGATCGTCACTGAAGCTTTCTTT.

This clonotype was detected a few times. The rearrangement links TRBV10-2 to TRBJ2-7; D uncertain. This CDR3 spans 10 amino acids. CDR1 and CDR2 (germline): WSHSY, SAAADI. V was pared by 7 bases and J by 11 bases, with 12 bases between. The CDR3 region has the DNA TGCGCCAGCATTAAGTGGGCGGAGTACTTC. Encoded protein: CASIKWAEYF.

The chain carries TRBV10-3 and TRBJ2-3; a possible D gene is TRBD2 (5 bases). Germline V gene data show CDR1 as ENHRY and CDR2 as SYGVKD. This CDR3 has 11 amino acids. Trimming removed 5 bases from V and 6 bases from J, with 6 bases in between. CDR3 DNA sequence: TGTGCCATCAGTCGAGGGGATACGCAGTATTTT. Translated: CAISRGDTQYF.

In this sample, this clonotype turned up many times. CDR3 in amino acids: CASSLGSSRLNTEAFF. CDR3 in DNA: TGTGCCAGCAGCTTAGGGTCGTCCAGGCTGAACACTGAAGCTTTCTTT. The V and J genes are TRBV7-2 and TRBJ1-1; D ambiguous. Germline lookup yields CDR1 SGHTA and CDR2 FQGNSA. This CDR3 is built from 16 residues. Between the trimmed V and J ends, which lost 1 base and 0 bases, there was a span of 12 bases.

This chain connects TRBV20-1 to TRBJ1-2; no clear D. The CDR3 has 13 amino acids. Trimming took off 3 bases at V and 0 bases at J, with 8 bases between the two ends. In germline, CDR1 is DFQATT, CDR2 SNEGSKA (reference sequence). The CDR3 nucleotides read TGCAGTGCTAGCACAGCGGCTAACTATGGCTACACCTTC. This translates into CSASTAANYGYTF.

This clonotype was recorded at least ten times. The gene calls are TRBV4-1 and TRBJ1-5; no clear D. The V end was cut by 1 base, the J end by 1 base, with 5 bases between. The CDR3 length is 14 residues. Germline CDR1 reads MGHRA; CDR2 reads YSYEKL. The CDR3 DNA reads as TGCGCCAGCAGCCAAGTAGGGAGCAATCAGCCCCAGCATTTT. Translating gives CASSQVGSNQPQHF.

This rearrangement joins TRBV6-5 to TRBJ1-1; 10 nucleotides line up with TRBD1. J lost 0 bases, V lost 5 bases, and 9 bases had no gene match. This CDR3 comprises 17 residues. The V gene's germline CDR1 is MNHEY and CDR2 SVGAGI. The CDR3 spells CASSRGTGADMNTEAFF. Here the CDR3 DNA reads TGTGCCAGCAGTCGCGGGACAGGGGCCGATATGAACACTGAAGCTTTCTTT.

This chain uses TRBV28 with TRBJ1-5; D call uncertain. CDR3 length equals 12 residues. V lost 6 bases, J lost 4 bases, and 7 bases lay in between. CDR1 and CDR2 from the germline V gene are MDHEN and SYDVKM. The CDR3 loop reads CASSQANQPQHF. DNA for the CDR3: TGTGCCAGCAGCCAGGCAAATCAGCCCCAGCATTTT.

This clonotype came up a few times. The chain combines TRBV6-2 or TRBV6-3 with TRBJ1-1; 9 nucleotides align to TRBD1. V was pared by 7 bases and J by 1 base, with 10 bases of the junction left unmatched. CDR1 is MNHEY, CDR2 SVGEGT, per germline. The CDR3 is 16 amino acids. CDR3 residues: CASKQDRGKGNTEAFF. CDR3 sequence (DNA): TGTGCCAGCAAACAGGACAGGGGTAAGGGGAACACTGAAGCTTTCTTT.

The V gene is TRBV5-1, the J gene TRBJ1-1; D may be TRBD1 (5 bases). V lost 0 bases to trimming and J lost 5 bases, with 17 bases between them. This CDR3 is 16 amino acids long. In germline, CDR1 is SGHRS, CDR2 YFSETQ. The CDR3: CASSLGEGMLGTEAFF. For the CDR3, the DNA is TGCGCCAGCAGCTTGGGCGAGGGGATGCTCGGGACTGAAGCTTTCTTT.

This clonotype was recorded a few times. The gene calls are TRBV2 and TRBJ1-6; 7 positions agree with TRBD1. The J segment lost 7 bases and the V segment lost 7 bases, leaving 7 bases of the junction unmatched. Germline V gene sequence: CDR1 SNHLY, CDR2 FYNNEI. The CDR3 covers 14 residues. The CDR3 loop reads CASTPDRVNSPLHF. The CDR3 DNA sequence: TGTGCCAGCACCCCAGACAGGGTGAATTCACCCCTCCACTTT.

This clonotype has more than one count but fewer than ten. CDR3 coding DNA: TGTGCCAGCAGCCAAGATCCCTTGCGGGGAACAGATACGCAGTATTTT. Translation: CASSQDPLRGTDTQYF. The chain recombines TRBV3-1 with TRBJ2-3, with D perhaps TRBD2 (6 bases). The ends were cut back, 0 bases at V and 3 bases at J, with 13 bases in the middle. Germline-derived CDR1 and CDR2 are LGHDT and YNNKEL (reference sequence). This CDR3 is built from 16 residues.

The V call is TRBV28, the J call TRBJ2-7; D gene uncertain. Trimming removed 2 bases at V and 4 bases at J, with 12 bases between. There are 14 residues in the CDR3. From germline, CDR1 is MDHEN and CDR2 SYDVKM. The CDR3: CASSLPQTTYEQYF. Written as DNA, the CDR3 is TGTGCCAGCAGTTTACCCCAGACGACTTACGAGCAGTACTTC.

This clonotype occurred a few times. The chain carries TRBV2 and TRBJ2-1; maybe TRBD2 (7 bases). The CDR3 has 12 residues. CDR1 is SNHLY, CDR2 FYNNEI, per germline. Between the trimmed V and J ends, which lost 9 bases and 4 bases, there was a span of 10 bases. The CDR3, as DNA: TGTGCCAGAGAGGGGGGGTACAATGAGCAGTTCTTC. Translating it yields CAREGGYNEQFF.

This clonotype was counted ten times or more. The chain combines TRBV20-1 with TRBJ2-7, with D tentatively TRBD2 (5 bases). With 6 bases removed from V and 5 bases from J, the gap between germline ends came to 14 bases. This CDR3 spans 12 amino acids. Germline V lookup: CDR1 DFQATT, CDR2 SNEGSKA (reference sequence). As DNA, the CDR3 is TGCAGTGCCGGAGGTAATTCGGACGAGCAGTACGTC. This encodes CSAGGNSDEQYV.